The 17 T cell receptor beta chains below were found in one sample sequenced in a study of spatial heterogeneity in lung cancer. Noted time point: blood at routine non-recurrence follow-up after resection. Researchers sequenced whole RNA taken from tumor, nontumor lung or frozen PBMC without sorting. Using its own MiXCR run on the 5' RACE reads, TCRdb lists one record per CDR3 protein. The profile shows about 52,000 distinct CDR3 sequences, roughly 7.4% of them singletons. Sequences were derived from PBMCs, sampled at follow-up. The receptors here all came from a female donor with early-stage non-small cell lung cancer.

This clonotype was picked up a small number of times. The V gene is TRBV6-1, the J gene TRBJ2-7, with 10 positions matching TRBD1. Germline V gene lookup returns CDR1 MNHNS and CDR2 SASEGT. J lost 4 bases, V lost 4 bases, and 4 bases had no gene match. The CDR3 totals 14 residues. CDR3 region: CASSGDRGPYEQYF. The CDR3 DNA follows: TGTGCCAGCAGTGGGGACAGGGGCCCATACGAGCAGTACTTC.

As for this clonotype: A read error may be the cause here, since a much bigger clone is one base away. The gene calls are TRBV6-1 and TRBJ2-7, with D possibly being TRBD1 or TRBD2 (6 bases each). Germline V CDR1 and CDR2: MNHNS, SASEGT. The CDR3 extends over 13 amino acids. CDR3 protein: CASRLNREDEKYF. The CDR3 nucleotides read TGTGCCAGCAGATTAAACAGGGAGGACGAGAAGTACTTC.

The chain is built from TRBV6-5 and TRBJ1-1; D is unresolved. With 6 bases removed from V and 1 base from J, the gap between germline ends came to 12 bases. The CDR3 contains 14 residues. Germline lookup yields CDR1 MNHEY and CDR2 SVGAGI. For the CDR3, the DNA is TGTGCCAGCAGGCCGCCAGAGTCGAACACTGAAGCTTTCTTT. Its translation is CASRPPESNTEAFF.

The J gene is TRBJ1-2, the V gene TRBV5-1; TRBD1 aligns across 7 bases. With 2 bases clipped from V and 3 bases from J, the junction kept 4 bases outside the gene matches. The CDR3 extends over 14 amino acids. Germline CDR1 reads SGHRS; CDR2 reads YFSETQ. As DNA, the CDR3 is TGCGCCAGCAGCTTAGACAGGGTCGACTATGGCTACACCTTC. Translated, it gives CASSLDRVDYGYTF.

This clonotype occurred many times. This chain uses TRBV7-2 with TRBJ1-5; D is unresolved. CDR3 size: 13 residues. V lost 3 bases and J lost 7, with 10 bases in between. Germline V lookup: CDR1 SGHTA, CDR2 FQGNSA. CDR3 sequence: CASSLGSYQPQHF. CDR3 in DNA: TGTGCCAGCAGCTTGGGTTCGTACCAGCCCCAGCATTTT.

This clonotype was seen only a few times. This chain's CDR3 is CASSRRRGSYEQYF. The CDR3 DNA is TGTGCCAGCAGTCGTAGAAGGGGTTCCTACGAGCAGTACTTC. This sequence joins TRBV28 and TRBJ2-7; tentative D call: TRBD1 (5 bases). This CDR3 contains 14 residues. Germline assignment: CDR1 MDHEN and CDR2 SYDVKM. The V and J ends lost 5 bases and 1 base respectively, with 12 bases between them. The full variable domain, with the rest looked up from reference TRBV28 and TRBJ2-7, is DVKVTQSSRYLVKRTGEKVFLECVQDMDHENMFWYRQDPGLGLRLIYFSYDVKMKEKGDIPEGYSVSREKKERFSLILESASTNQTSMYLCASSRRRGSYEQYFGPGTRLTVT.

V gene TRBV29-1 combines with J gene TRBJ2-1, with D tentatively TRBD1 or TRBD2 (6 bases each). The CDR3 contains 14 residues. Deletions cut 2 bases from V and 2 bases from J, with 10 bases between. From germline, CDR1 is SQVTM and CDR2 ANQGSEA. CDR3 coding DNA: TGCAGCGTTGAAACGGGGGCCGCCTACAATGAGCAGTTCTTC. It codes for CSVETGAAYNEQFF.

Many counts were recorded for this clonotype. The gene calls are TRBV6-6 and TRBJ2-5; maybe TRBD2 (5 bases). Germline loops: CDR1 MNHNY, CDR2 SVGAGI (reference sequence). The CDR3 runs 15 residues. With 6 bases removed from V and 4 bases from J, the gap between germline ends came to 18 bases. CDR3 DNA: TGTGCCAGCAGGGATAGTGACCGTGGAGGAGAGACCCAGTACTTC. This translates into CASRDSDRGGETQYF.

In DNA, the CDR3 is TGTGCCAGCAGCTTAAACAGGGCCGGTGAAAAACTGTTTTTT. It encodes CASSLNRAGEKLFF. V and J are TRBV7-6 and TRBJ1-4, with D maybe TRBD1 (6 bases). Germline V CDR1 and CDR2: SGHVS, FNYEAQ. The CDR3 extends over 14 amino acids. V was cut by 2 bases and J by 7 bases, with 11 bases left in between.

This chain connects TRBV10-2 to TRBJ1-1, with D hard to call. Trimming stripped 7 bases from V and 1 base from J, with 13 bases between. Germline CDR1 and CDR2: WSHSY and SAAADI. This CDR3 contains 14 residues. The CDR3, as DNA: TGCGCCAGCACCGTCGGGCCCCAGAACACTGAAGCTTTCTTT. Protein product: CASTVGPQNTEAFF.

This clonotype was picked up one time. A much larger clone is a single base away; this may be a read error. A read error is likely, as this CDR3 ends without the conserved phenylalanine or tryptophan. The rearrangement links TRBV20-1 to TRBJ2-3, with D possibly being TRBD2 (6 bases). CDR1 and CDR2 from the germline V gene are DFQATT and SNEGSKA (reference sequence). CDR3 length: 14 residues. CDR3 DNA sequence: TGCAGCTCGAAAATCCGAGCGGGCCCAGATACGCAGTATTCT. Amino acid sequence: CSSKIRAGPDTQYS.

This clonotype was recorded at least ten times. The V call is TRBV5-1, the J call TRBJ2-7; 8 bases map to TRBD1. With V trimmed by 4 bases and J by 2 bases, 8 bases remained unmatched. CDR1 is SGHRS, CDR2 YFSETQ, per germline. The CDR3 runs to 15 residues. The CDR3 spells CASSQGTGITYEQYF. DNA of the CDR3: TGCGCCAGCAGCCAGGGGACAGGTATAACCTACGAGCAGTACTTC.

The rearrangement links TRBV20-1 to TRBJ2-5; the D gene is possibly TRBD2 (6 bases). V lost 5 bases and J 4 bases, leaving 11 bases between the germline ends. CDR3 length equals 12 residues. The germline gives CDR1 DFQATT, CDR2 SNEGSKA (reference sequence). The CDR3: CSALSGGETQYF. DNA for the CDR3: TGCAGTGCTCTTAGCGGTGGAGAGACCCAGTACTTC.

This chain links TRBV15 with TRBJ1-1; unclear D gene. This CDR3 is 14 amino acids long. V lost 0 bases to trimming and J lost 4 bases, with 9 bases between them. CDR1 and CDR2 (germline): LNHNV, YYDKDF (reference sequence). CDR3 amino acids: CATSRDRWATEAFF. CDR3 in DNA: TGTGCCACCAGCAGAGATCGATGGGCCACTGAAGCTTTCTTT.

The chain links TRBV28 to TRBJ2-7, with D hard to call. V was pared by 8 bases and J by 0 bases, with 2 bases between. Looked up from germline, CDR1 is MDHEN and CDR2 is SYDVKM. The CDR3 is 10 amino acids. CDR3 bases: TGTGCCAGCGGCTCCTACGAGCAGTACTTC. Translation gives CASGSYEQYF.

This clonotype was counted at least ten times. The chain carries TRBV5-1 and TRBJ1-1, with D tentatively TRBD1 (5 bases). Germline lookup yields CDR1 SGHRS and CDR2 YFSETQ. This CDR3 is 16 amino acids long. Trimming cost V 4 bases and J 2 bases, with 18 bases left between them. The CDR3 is CASSPPTGTGNTEAFF. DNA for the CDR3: TGCGCCAGCAGCCCCCCAACGGGGACTGGAAACACTGAAGCTTTCTTT.

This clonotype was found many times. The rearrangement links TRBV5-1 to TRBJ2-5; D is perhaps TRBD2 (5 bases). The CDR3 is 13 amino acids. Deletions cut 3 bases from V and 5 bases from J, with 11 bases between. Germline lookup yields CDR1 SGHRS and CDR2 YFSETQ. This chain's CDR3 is CASSSEGAETQYF. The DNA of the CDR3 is TGCGCCAGCAGCTCCGAGGGAGCGGAGACCCAGTACTTC.